The T cell receptor beta chain described here comes from a study of cytomegalovirus exposure and HLA in healthy donors. The repertoire was sequenced with immunoSEQ multiplex PCR; TCRdb's copy has only in-frame clones and lacks some. The sample carries approximately 70,000 clones, 94% recorded once. The germline V and J ends were trimmed by 5 bases and 6 bases, with 8 bases remaining between them. Germline V gene sequence: CDR1 SGHTA, CDR2 FQGTGA. There are 11 residues in the CDR3. Among the 120 or so subjects of the validation cohort, separate from the roughly 700-subject first cohort, were the donors.

The TCR originated in a young woman in good health and CMV-seronegative. The rearrangement joins TRBV7-3 to TRBJ2-7; D is ambiguous. Sequencing was carried out using PBMCs. The CDR3 region has the DNA TGTGCCAGCAGCAATTCAGGCGAGCAGTACTTC. As protein: CASSNSGEQYF.